This T cell receptor beta chain was sequenced for a study of CD8 T cells in ankylosing spondylitis. Findings and limits, study-wide: Peripheral blood held disease-linked clones only at relatively low frequency, and these were CD8+. Prior work had noted some motif variants in reactive arthritis blood and synovial fluid.

In making TCR beta libraries, quantitative 5'-RACE with molecular barcodes was used. TCRdb passed the 5' RACE reads through MiXCR, listing each CDR3 protein once. The data contain about 340,000 distinct CDR3 sequences, 14% to 15% of them singletons. This clonotype appeared a few times. Its matching antigen is unknown. The CDR3 is 13 amino acids. Trimming pared 3 bases from V and 7 bases from J, leaving 13 bases between. In germline, CDR1 is DFQATT, CDR2 SNEGSKA (reference sequence). The gene calls are TRBV20-1 and TRBJ2-1, with no clear D. The clonotype originates from a male donor with ankylosing spondylitis or in good health (not recorded which). The sequenced material came from blood, either unsorted or a sorted T cell fraction (not recorded which). CDR3 region: CSASPRSGNEQFF. The CDR3 nucleotides read TGCAGTGCTAGTCCCCGGAGTGGGAATGAGCAGTTCTTC.